These 14 T cell receptor beta chains came from one sample sequenced in a study of cytomegalovirus exposure and HLA in healthy donors. Some clones are missing from TCRdb's copy, which holds only in-frame ones; the method was immunoSEQ multiplex PCR. The sample contains roughly 60,000 clones, 92% of which appear only once. Sequencing input: PBMCs. These receptors were collected from a young woman in good health and CMV-seronegative.

CDR3 loop: CASGLRGANYGYTF. Written as DNA, the CDR3 is TGTGCCAGCGGATTACGAGGAGCTAACTATGGCTACACCTTC. The chain links TRBV27 to TRBJ1-2; D remains ambiguous. Per germline, CDR1 MNHEY and CDR2 SMNVEV (reference sequence). This CDR3 has 14 amino acids. V dropped 8 bases and J dropped 0 bases, with 13 bases sitting between them.

CDR3 in DNA: TGTGCCAGTAGTCCGGGACAAAGAACCTACGAGCAGTACTTC. Its protein product is CASSPGQRTYEQYF. V and J are TRBV19 and TRBJ2-7; D may be TRBD1 (6 bases). This CDR3 has 14 amino acids. In germline, CDR1 is LNHDA, CDR2 SQIVND (reference sequence). Trimming removed 5 bases at V and 2 bases at J, with 13 bases between.

The chain is built from TRBV7-9 and TRBJ1-1; no clear D gene. Deletions cut 0 bases from V and 6 bases from J, with 11 bases between. CDR3 length: 14 residues. Germline loops: CDR1 SEHNR, CDR2 FQNEAQ (reference sequence). CDR3 sequence (DNA): TGTGCCAGCAGCTTAGCGATGGGGAGCCCTGAAGCTTTCTTT. Translating it yields CASSLAMGSPEAFF.

The rearrangement joins TRBV18 to TRBJ2-3; D ambiguous. V gave up 0 bases and J gave up 6 bases, with 10 bases separating them. The germline CDR1 and CDR2 sequences are KGHSH and LQKENI. The CDR3 length is 14 residues. The CDR3 loop reads CASSPPAVSDTQYF. DNA of the CDR3: TGTGCCAGCTCACCACCGGCAGTTAGCGATACGCAGTATTTT.

The J gene is TRBJ2-5, the V gene TRBV2, with D possibly matching TRBD2 (6 bases). The CDR3 is 12 residues long. Trimming pared 11 bases from V and 2 bases from J, leaving 12 bases between. Germline CDR1 and CDR2: SNHLY and FYNNEI. As DNA, the CDR3 is TGTGCCGGGACCGGGACTCAAGAGACCCAGTACTTC. The encoded protein is CAGTGTQETQYF.

This chain connects TRBV6-6 to TRBJ1-1, with D possibly TRBD1 on 5 matching bases. The V gene's germline CDR1 is MNHNY and CDR2 SVGAGI (reference sequence). Trimming removed 5 bases from V and 11 bases from J, with 21 bases in between. The CDR3 has 14 amino acids. This chain's CDR3 is CASSRGVLGHSAFF. CDR3 coding DNA: TGTGCCAGCAGTCGGGGGGTCTTAGGGCACTCGGCTTTCTTT.

The chain recombines TRBV27 with TRBJ2-7; the D gene is possibly TRBD2 (5 bases). CDR1 and CDR2 (germline): MNHEY, SMNVEV (reference sequence). Trimming removed 5 bases from V and 0 bases from J, with 8 bases in between. The CDR3 covers 13 residues. This chain's CDR3 is CASSLTNSYEQYF. The CDR3 nucleotides read TGTGCCAGCAGTCTGACTAACTCCTACGAGCAGTACTTC.

This chain links TRBV5-1 with TRBJ2-4, with TRBD2 matching over 10 bases. V shed 1 base, J shed 2 bases, and the junction held 3 bases outside the gene matches. Germline V gene data show CDR1 as SGHRS and CDR2 as YFSETQ. This CDR3 has 16 residues. The CDR3: CASSLSSGGPKNIQYF. CDR3 in DNA: TGCGCCAGCAGCTTGTCTAGCGGGGGCCCCAAAAACATTCAGTACTTC.

This clone has only one observation. This chain connects TRBV21-1 to TRBJ2-1; the DNA was not used to check the table's D call, TRBD2. TRBV21-1 constitutes a pseudogene. This CDR3 has 15 amino acids. The CDR3 nucleotides read TGTGCCAGCAGCCCGGGACTAGCGGGACGGGATGAGCAGTTCTTC. Translation gives CASSPGLAGRDEQFF.

This chain joins TRBV2 and TRBJ1-5; D not resolved. Per the germline V gene, CDR1 is SNHLY and CDR2 is FYNNEI. V was trimmed by 3 bases and J by 0 bases, leaving 6 bases between them. The length of the CDR3 is 14 residues. The CDR3 sequence is CASSDRDSNQPQHF. The CDR3 DNA reads TGTGCCAGCAGTGATCGAGATAGCAATCAGCCCCAGCATTTT.

The chain carries TRBV4-2 and TRBJ2-1, with 8 nucleotides matching TRBD2. The CDR3 is made up of 17 amino acids. V shed 0 bases and J 10 bases; nucleotides not matched to a gene: 14. Germline-derived CDR1 and CDR2 are LGHNA and YNFKEQ. CDR3 DNA: TGTGCCAGCAGCCAAGAAGGCGGCCTAGCGGGCTCCGAGGAGCAGTTCTTC. Translated, it gives CASSQEGGLAGSEEQFF.

The chain recombines TRBV2 with TRBJ1-2, with D perhaps matching TRBD1 (6 bases). In germline, CDR1 is SNHLY, CDR2 FYNNEI. With 2 bases removed from V and 3 bases from J, the gap between germline ends came to 16 bases. There are 16 residues in the CDR3. CDR3 sequence: CASSELTGMYYYGYTF. The CDR3 bases are TGTGCCAGCAGTGAATTGACAGGCATGTACTACTATGGCTACACCTTC.

J is TRBJ1-1 and V is TRBV4-3; 9 positions agree with TRBD1. This CDR3 is built from 17 residues. CDR1 LGHNA and CDR2 YSLEER come from the germline V gene. V lost 0 bases and J lost 1; bases outside the gene matches: 6. Here the CDR3 DNA reads TGCGCCAGCAGCCAAGACCAACTGGGACAGGGGAACACTGAAGCTTTCTTT. It is translated as CASSQDQLGQGNTEAFF.

J is TRBJ2-2 and V is TRBV4-2; 10 bases agree with TRBD1. Per germline, CDR1 LGHNA and CDR2 YNFKEQ. This CDR3 contains 16 residues. V lost 1 base, J lost 6 bases, and 5 bases stayed unmatched. The CDR3 DNA is TGTGCCAGCAGCCAAGGGACAGGGGGAAGGGCCGGGGAGCTGTTTTTT. Protein product: CASSQGTGGRAGELFF.